This paragraph reports one T cell receptor beta chain. Its antigen is still unknown. The data were obtained in a study of cytomegalovirus exposure and HLA in healthy donors. Primers: 60 Vbeta forward and 13 Jbeta reverse. Sequencing used immunoSEQ multiplex PCR; TCRdb keeps in-frame clones, though not all of them. This sample lists roughly 82,000 clones; its ten largest clones have approximately 1.5%. V was cut by 4 bases and J by 0 bases, with 13 bases left in between. The CDR3 contains 16 residues. Germline values: CDR1 MDHEN, CDR2 SYDVKM. Overall study results and limits: A classifier reportedly called cytomegalovirus status with high sensitivity and specificity. Later, an analysis found that common viral pathogens appeared to be linked with several of the most significant clusters.

This clonotype was obtained from a woman in her fifties or sixties in good health and CMV-seronegative. Sequencing used PBMCs. V is TRBV28 and J is TRBJ1-3; D possibly corresponds to TRBD1 (5 bases). CDR3 DNA: TGTGCCAGCAGTTGGCTTGAAGGGGTCTCTGGAAACACCATATATTTT. Its protein product is CASSWLEGVSGNTIYF.